Presented here are 5 T cell receptor beta chains from one specimen sequenced in a study of response to subunit inactivated influenza vaccine. From the RT-PCR reads, TCRdb called clonotypes with MiXCR, one entry per CDR3 protein. Of 450,000 to 600,000 distinct CDR3 sequences listed, approximately 7.2% are singletons. This specimen was PBMCs from blood, taken around 25 months after vaccination. These receptors all stem from a man between 50 and 75 years old who received an inactivated influenza vaccine.

This clonotype was detected ten times or more. This rearrangement joins TRBV29-1 to TRBJ2-5; D gene unclear. This CDR3 is 12 amino acids long. Trimming removed 1 base from V and 7 bases from J, with 10 bases in between. Germline CDR1 reads SQVTM; CDR2 reads ANQGSEA. CDR3 in DNA: TGCAGCGTTGAAGTGTTCTCCGGGACCCAGTACTTC. This translates into CSVEVFSGTQYF.

The chain has TRBV4-3 and TRBJ1-1, with D uncertain. Trimming removed 3 bases at V and 1 base at J, with 15 bases between. The CDR3 covers 16 residues. Germline V gives CDR1 LGHNA, CDR2 YSLEER. The CDR3 loop reads CASSQRPPSTNTEAFF. DNA for the CDR3: TGCGCCAGCAGCCAGAGACCGCCTTCTACGAACACTGAAGCTTTCTTT.

This clonotype was seen at least ten times. The V and J genes are TRBV10-3 and TRBJ2-1; 11 bases are shared with TRBD2. The CDR3 extends over 13 amino acids. Germline CDR1 and CDR2: ENHRY and SYGVKD. V shed 11 bases and J 10 bases; nucleotides not matched to a gene: 10. The CDR3: CAFGLAGGQEQFF. The CDR3 region has the DNA TGTGCCTTCGGGCTAGCGGGGGGTCAGGAGCAGTTCTTC.

This clonotype was seen more than once but under ten times. This chain joins TRBV15 and TRBJ1-2; possible D gene TRBD1, 5 bases. The CDR3 totals 13 residues. The germline gives CDR1 LNHNV, CDR2 YYDKDF (reference sequence). The V gene lost 1 base and the J gene lost 8 bases, with 11 bases spanning the gap. CDR3: CATSRARDGGYTF. CDR3 in DNA: TGTGCCACCAGCAGAGCCCGGGACGGGGGCTACACCTTC. The full variable domain, in which reference TRBV15 and TRBJ1-2 provide the parts outside the CDR3, is DAMVIQNPRYQVTQFGKPVTLSCSQTLNHNVMYWYQQKSSQAPKLLFHYYDKDFNNEADTPDNFQSRRPNTSFCFLDIRSPGLGDTAMYLCATSRARDGGYTFGSGTRLTVV.

This clonotype was recorded at least ten times. The rearrangement uses TRBV3-1 and TRBJ1-1; D is uncertain. CDR1 and CDR2 from the germline V gene are LGHDT and YNNKEL (reference sequence). Trimming removed 2 bases at V and 1 base at J, with 8 bases between. CDR3 length equals 14 residues. The CDR3 DNA reads as TGTGCCAGCAGCCAAATTGAAGGGAACACTGAAGCTTTCTTT. This gives the protein CASSQIEGNTEAFF.